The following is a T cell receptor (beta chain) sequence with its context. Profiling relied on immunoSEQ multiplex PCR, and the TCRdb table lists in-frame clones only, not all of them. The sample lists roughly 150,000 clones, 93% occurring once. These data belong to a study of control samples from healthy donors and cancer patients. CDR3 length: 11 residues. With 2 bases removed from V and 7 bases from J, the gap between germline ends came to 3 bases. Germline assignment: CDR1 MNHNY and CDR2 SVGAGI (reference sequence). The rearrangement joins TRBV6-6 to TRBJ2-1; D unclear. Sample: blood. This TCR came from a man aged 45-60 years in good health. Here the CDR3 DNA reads TGTGCCAGCAGTTACCTTAATGAGCAGTTCTTC. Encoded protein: CASSYLNEQFF.